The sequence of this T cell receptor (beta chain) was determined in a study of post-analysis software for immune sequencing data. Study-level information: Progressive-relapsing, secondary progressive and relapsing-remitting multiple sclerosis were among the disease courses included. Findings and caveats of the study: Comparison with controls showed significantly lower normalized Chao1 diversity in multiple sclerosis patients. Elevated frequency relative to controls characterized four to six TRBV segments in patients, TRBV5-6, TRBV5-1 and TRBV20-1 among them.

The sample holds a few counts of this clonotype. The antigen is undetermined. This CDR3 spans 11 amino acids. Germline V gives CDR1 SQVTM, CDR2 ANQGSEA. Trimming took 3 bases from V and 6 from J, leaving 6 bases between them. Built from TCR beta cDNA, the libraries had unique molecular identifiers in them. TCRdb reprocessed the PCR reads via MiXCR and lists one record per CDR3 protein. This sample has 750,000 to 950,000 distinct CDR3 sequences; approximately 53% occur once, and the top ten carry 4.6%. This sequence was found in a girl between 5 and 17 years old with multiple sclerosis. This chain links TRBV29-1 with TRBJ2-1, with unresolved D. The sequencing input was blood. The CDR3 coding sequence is TGCAGCGTTGACGTACGCAATGAGCAGTTCTTC. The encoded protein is CSVDVRNEQFF.